Below are 3 T cell receptor beta chains sequenced from a single sample in a study of radiotherapy plus CTLA-4 blockade in lung cancer. Assay used: immunoSEQ multiplex PCR; TCRdb lists only in-frame clones, some missing. The table shows about 62,000 clones, with 76% occurring only once. Here the sequenced sample was peripheral blood, taken from a patient treated with radiotherapy plus ipilimumab. The receptors derive from a human donor with non-small cell lung cancer who had a complete response to radiotherapy plus ipilimumab.

The chain carries TRBV7-9 and TRBJ2-5; a possible D gene is TRBD2 (5 bases). Trimming cost V 1 base and J 5 bases, with 11 bases left between them. The CDR3 spans 14 residues. Germline loops: CDR1 SEHNR, CDR2 FQNEAQ (reference sequence). The CDR3 DNA reads TGTGCCAGCAGCTTAGGCGGAGGCCGGGAGACCCAGTACTTC. It codes for CASSLGGGRETQYF.

A few counts support this clone. This chain connects TRBV6-1 to TRBJ1-1; TRBD1 might be the D (6 bases). This CDR3 has 14 residues. Germline values: CDR1 MNHNS, CDR2 SASEGT. The V end was cut by 4 bases, the J end by 1 base, with 10 bases between. The CDR3 is CASSVQTGNTEAFF. In DNA, the CDR3 is TGTGCCAGCAGTGTTCAGACAGGGAACACTGAAGCTTTCTTT.

The chain links TRBV10-3 to TRBJ2-3; TRBD1 agrees at 9 bases. The length of the CDR3 is 15 residues. The germline gives CDR1 ENHRY, CDR2 SYGVKD. Trimming at V came to 3 bases and at J to 1 base, leaving 2 bases not matched to a gene. The CDR3 DNA follows: TGTGCCATCAGTGACAGGACAGGGGGCACAGATACGCAGTATTTT. Its translation: CAISDRTGGTDTQYF.